The 29 T cell receptor beta chains reported below all come from one sample, sequenced in a study of OX40 agonist ivuxolimab in advanced cancers. Assay: immunoSEQ multiplex PCR; the TCRdb copy retains only in-frame clones and omits some. The sample includes about 80,000 clones, around 87% of them seen just once. The sample consisted of CD4+ or CD8+ T cells sorted from blood, taken in a trial of the OX40 agonist ivuxolimab. The receptors were gathered from an adult with an advanced solid tumor such as melanoma, head and neck, liver or kidney cancer.

This clone showed up just once. This chain links TRBV7-3 with TRBJ2-1; D may be TRBD1 (5 bases). The CDR3 runs to 14 residues. Germline V gives CDR1 SGHTA, CDR2 FQGTGA. Trimming left V 2 bases short and J 3 bases short, with 8 bases between. CDR3 loop: CASSLFDSYNEQFF. The CDR3 DNA is TGTGCCAGCAGCTTATTTGACAGCTACAATGAGCAGTTCTTC.

The gene calls are TRBV28 and TRBJ2-2, with D hard to call. Germline CDR1 is MDHEN and CDR2 is SYDVKM. CDR3 length: 12 amino acids. V was pared by 5 bases and J by 7 bases, with 8 bases between. The CDR3 sequence: CASSMRSGELFF. The CDR3, as DNA: TGTGCCAGCAGTATGAGGAGCGGGGAGCTGTTTTTT.

This chain joins TRBV18 and TRBJ2-1, with 7 bases aligning to TRBD2. Looked up from germline, CDR1 is KGHSH and CDR2 is LQKENI. With 3 bases clipped from V and 4 bases from J, the junction kept 12 bases outside the gene matches. This CDR3 spans 17 amino acids. The CDR3 sequence is CASSPGISGVAYNEQFF. CDR3 in DNA: TGTGCCAGCTCACCGGGTATAAGCGGGGTTGCGTACAATGAGCAGTTCTTC.

The V and J genes are TRBV27 and TRBJ2-1, with D perhaps matching TRBD2 (6 bases). The CDR3 is made up of 14 amino acids. Trimming took 3 bases from V and 9 from J, leaving 15 bases between them. Germline V gene sequence: CDR1 MNHEY, CDR2 SMNVEV (reference sequence). Here the CDR3 DNA reads TGTGCCAGCAGTTTGGGCGGGGCGGGTAGTGAGCAGTTCTTC. It codes for CASSLGGAGSEQFF.

The chain employs TRBV9 and TRBJ1-2; 7 bases are a match to TRBD1. The CDR3 is made up of 13 amino acids. Germline lookup yields CDR1 SGDLS and CDR2 YYNGEE. Trimming took 0 bases from V and 8 from J; bases not matched to a gene: 4. In DNA form, the CDR3 reads TGTGCCAGCAGCGTAGAAAACAGGGGCGGCTACACCTTC. Amino acid sequence: CASSVENRGGYTF.

This clone was detected once. The V gene is TRBV5-4, the J gene TRBJ2-2; D perhaps matches TRBD2 (5 bases). The germline gives CDR1 SGHNT, CDR2 YYREEE (reference sequence). The CDR3 spans 13 residues. The V end lost 0 bases, the J end lost 5 bases, and 5 bases lay between the germline ends. This CDR3 is CASSLGGTGELFF. The CDR3 DNA reads TGTGCCAGCAGCTTGGGAGGGACCGGGGAGCTGTTTTTT.

J is TRBJ2-3 and V is TRBV6-6, with 7 bases aligning to TRBD1. Germline CDR1 and CDR2: MNHNY and SVGAGI (reference sequence). V dropped 1 base and J dropped 3; count of bases not matched to a gene: 1. This CDR3 has 14 amino acids. In nucleotides, the CDR3 is TGTGCCAGCAGTTACTACAGGGGAACAGATACGCAGTATTTT. Amino acids: CASSYYRGTDTQYF.

The gene calls are TRBV20-1 and TRBJ2-1; 8 bases are a match to TRBD2. This CDR3 contains 10 residues. Germline CDR1 reads DFQATT; CDR2 reads SNEGSKA (reference sequence). V dropped 6 bases and J dropped 12; count of bases not matched to a gene: 4. Written as DNA, the CDR3 is TGCAGTGCAAGACTAGCGTTGCAGTTCTTC. Protein product: CSARLALQFF.

The rearrangement links TRBV2 to TRBJ2-3; TRBD1 matches 10 bases. Germline loops: CDR1 SNHLY, CDR2 FYNNEI. The CDR3 is made up of 15 amino acids. V lost 7 bases to trimming and J lost 5 bases; unmatched junction nucleotides: 9. CDR3 nucleotides: TGTGCCAGCACTCGGCAGGGACAGGGGATAGATACGCAGTATTTT. Its protein is CASTRQGQGIDTQYF.

The rearrangement uses TRBV11-2 and TRBJ2-3; possible D gene TRBD2, 6 bases. The CDR3 is made up of 14 amino acids. Trimming pared 5 bases from V and 2 bases from J, leaving 11 bases between. Germline V gene sequence: CDR1 SGHAT, CDR2 FQNNGV. This CDR3 reads CASSPGSYTDTQYF. CDR3 coding DNA: TGTGCCAGCAGCCCCGGGAGTTACACAGATACGCAGTATTTT.

V and J are TRBV11-3 and TRBJ2-3, with a tentative D call TRBD2 (5 bases). The germline V and J ends were trimmed by 5 bases and 0 bases, with 9 bases remaining between them. Per the germline V gene, CDR1 is SGHNT and CDR2 is YENEEA. CDR3 size: 14 residues. CDR3 nucleotide sequence: TGTGCCAGCAGCCCCACGGGGAGCACAGATACGCAGTATTTT. Protein: CASSPTGSTDTQYF.

This clone has only one observation. The J gene is TRBJ2-7, the V gene TRBV5-4; possibly TRBD1 for D (5 bases). Germline lookup yields CDR1 SGHNT and CDR2 YYREEE (reference sequence). This CDR3 has 14 residues. Trimming shortened V by 4 bases and J by 1 base, and 12 bases separated the two germline ends. In DNA, the CDR3 is TGTGCCAGCAGCATTAGGGGTGGGTCCTACGAGCAGTACTTC. Encoded protein: CASSIRGGSYEQYF.

The genes are TRBV11-2 and TRBJ2-7; 10 nucleotides agree with TRBD1. Trimming at V came to 6 bases and at J to 4 bases, leaving 9 bases not matched to a gene. There are 15 residues in the CDR3. Germline lookup yields CDR1 SGHAT and CDR2 FQNNGV. This CDR3 reads CASRAGTGDHYEQYF. The DNA for the CDR3 is TGTGCCAGCAGGGCCGGGACAGGGGACCATTACGAGCAGTACTTC.

V is TRBV15 and J is TRBJ2-7, with D perhaps given as TRBD1 or TRBD2 (5 bases each). The CDR3 sequence is 15 residues long. Trimming cost V 1 base and J 1 base, with 11 bases left between them. Germline-derived CDR1 and CDR2 are LNHNV and YYDKDF (reference sequence). Here the CDR3 reads CATSRGGSESYEQYV. Here the CDR3 DNA reads TGTGCCACCAGCAGAGGGGGGTCCGAGTCCTACGAGCAGTACGTC.

This clone appeared a single time. The chain combines TRBV18 with TRBJ2-5, with a weak D call TRBD1 (5 bases). The germline CDR1 and CDR2 sequences are KGHSH and LQKENI. V was cut by 4 bases and J by 2 bases, with 11 bases left in between. The CDR3 spans 14 residues. The CDR3 loop reads CASSRGAGQETQYF. Here the CDR3 DNA reads TGTGCCAGCTCACGTGGGGCAGGGCAAGAGACCCAGTACTTC.

This clone was detected only a few times. The same CDR3 is also encoded by other DNA sequences in this sample. J is TRBJ1-2 and V is TRBV6-1; D is possibly TRBD1 (6 bases). The germline V gene has CDR1 MNHNS and CDR2 SASEGT. The CDR3 contains 11 residues. V lost 6 bases to trimming and J lost 8 bases, with 10 bases between them. The CDR3 spells CASRQGNGYTF. DNA for the CDR3: TGTGCCAGCAGACAGGGTAACGGCTACACCTTC.

The chain joins TRBV11-3 to TRBJ1-1, with D uncertain. This CDR3 has 14 residues. Trimming took off 1 base at V and 6 bases at J, with 12 bases between the two ends. Germline-derived CDR1 and CDR2 are SGHNT and YENEEA. For the CDR3, the DNA is TGTGCCAGCAGCTTAGGACGCCCAGGAGCTGAAGCTTTCTTT. This translates into CASSLGRPGAEAFF.

Concerning this clone itself: Other DNA sequences from this sample encode an identical CDR3 as well. This chain uses TRBV7-9 with TRBJ2-5; the match to TRBD1 covers 11 bases. Unmatched junction bases numbered 5, after V lost 3 bases and J lost 5 bases. Germline CDR1 is SEHNR and CDR2 is FQNEAQ (reference sequence). The CDR3 is 15 residues long. The chain's CDR3 is CASSFWTGGLETQYF. Written as DNA, the CDR3 is TGTGCCAGCAGCTTTTGGACAGGGGGCTTGGAGACCCAGTACTTC. Full variable domain (remainder filled in from reference TRBV7-9 and TRBJ2-5): DTGVSQNPRHKITKRGQNVTFRCDPISEHNRLYWYRQTLGQGPEFLTYFQNEAQLEKSRLLSDRFSAERPKGSFSTLEIQRTEQGDSAMYLCASSFWTGGLETQYFGPGTRLLVL.

V usage is TRBV5-8 and J usage is TRBJ2-2; 12 nucleotides agree with TRBD2. The V and J ends lost 3 bases and 1 base, in that order; junction bases with no gene match: 10. The CDR3 is 19 residues long. Germline V gives CDR1 SGHTS, CDR2 YDEGEE. CDR3 residues: CASSSLLRTSGKNTGELFF. CDR3 coding DNA: TGTGCCAGCAGCTCCCTGCTCCGGACTAGCGGGAAGAACACCGGGGAGCTGTTTTTT. Complete variable domain (other parts from reference TRBV5-8 and TRBJ2-2): EAGVTQSPTHLIKTRGQQATLRCSPISGHTSVYWYQQALGLGLQFLLWYDEGEERNRGNFPPRFSGRQFPNYSSELNVNALELEDSALYLCASSSLLRTSGKNTGELFFGEGSRLTVL.

This sequence joins TRBV10-3 and TRBJ2-7; D assignment may be TRBD1 or TRBD2 (6 bases each). There are 16 residues in the CDR3. Trimming took 0 bases from V and 4 from J, leaving 16 bases between them. CDR1 ENHRY and CDR2 SYGVKD come from the germline V gene. CDR3 in DNA: TGTGCCATCAGTGAGTCGATTAGGGGGGCAGGGTACGAGCAGTACTTC. Protein product: CAISESIRGAGYEQYF.

This chain joins TRBV18 and TRBJ1-1; TRBD1 might be the D (5 bases). Per the germline V gene, CDR1 is KGHSH and CDR2 is LQKENI. This CDR3 region has 14 residues. V lost 1 base and J lost 3, with 9 bases in between. The DNA of the CDR3 is TGTGCCAGCTCACCACTGGGACGGGACACTGAAGCTTTCTTT. Translated, it gives CASSPLGRDTEAFF.

The chain carries TRBV19 and TRBJ2-6; D unresolved. Trimming left V 5 bases short and J 1 base short, with 6 bases between. The CDR3 contains 14 residues. CDR1 LNHDA and CDR2 SQIVND come from the germline V gene (reference sequence). The CDR3 region has the DNA TGTGCCAGTAGTGCATTATCTGGGGCCAACGTCCTGACTTTC. As protein: CASSALSGANVLTF.

The rearrangement uses TRBV5-1 and TRBJ2-5, with 7 positions matching TRBD1. This CDR3 spans 13 amino acids. Germline V gives CDR1 SGHRS, CDR2 YFSETQ. Trimming took 4 bases from V and 2 from J; bases not matched to a gene: 2. This chain's CDR3 is CASSQGQQETQYF. The CDR3 bases are TGCGCCAGCAGCCAGGGACAGCAAGAGACCCAGTACTTC.

The chain links TRBV6-5 to TRBJ1-2; the match to TRBD1 covers 8 bases. In germline, CDR1 is MNHEY, CDR2 SVGAGI. Germline trimming cut 0 bases from V and 5 bases from J; bases unmatched to any gene: 5. The CDR3 length is 15 residues. The CDR3 here is CASSYSGTGLYGYTF. DNA for the CDR3: TGTGCCAGCAGTTACTCGGGGACAGGCTTGTATGGCTACACCTTC.

The chain has TRBV21-1 and TRBJ2-5; the table's TRBD2 call for D was not verified on the DNA. TRBV21-1 is deemed a pseudogene. This CDR3 region has 20 residues. In nucleotides, the CDR3 is TGTGCCAGCAGCGCGAGGAGGGAGACTAGCTCTTCCTCCCCGGGGGAGACCCAGTACTTC. Residues: CASSARRETSSSSPGETQYF.

The V call is TRBV4-1, the J call TRBJ2-7, with 9 bases that match TRBD2. CDR3 length: 15 amino acids. Germline loops: CDR1 MGHRA, CDR2 YSYEKL. Trimming took 1 base from V and 2 from J; bases not matched to a gene: 3. The DNA of the CDR3 is TGCGCCAGCAGCCAAGGGCTAGCGGGACCCTACGAGCAGTACTTC. The encoded protein is CASSQGLAGPYEQYF.

The table lists this clone with a count of one. J is TRBJ2-1 and V is TRBV19; D gene ambiguous. Germline values: CDR1 LNHDA, CDR2 SQIVND (reference sequence). V was pared by 2 bases and J by 5 bases, with 10 bases between. The CDR3 is 14 residues long. CDR3 sequence reads: CASSIQDHNNEQFF. DNA for the CDR3: TGTGCCAGTAGTATACAGGACCATAACAATGAGCAGTTCTTC. The entire variable domain, with the rest obtained from reference TRBV19 and TRBJ2-1, is as follows: DGGITQSPKYLFRKEGQNVTLSCEQNLNHDAMYWYRQDPGQGLRLIYYSQIVNDFQKGDIAEGYSVSREKKESFPLTVTSAQKNPTAFYLCASSIQDHNNEQFFGPGTRLTVL.

The chain carries TRBV27 and TRBJ2-3; D unclear. This CDR3 spans 14 amino acids. From germline, CDR1 is MNHEY and CDR2 SMNVEV (reference sequence). Trimming took off 5 bases at V and 2 bases at J, with 11 bases between the two ends. CDR3 amino acids: CASSPYSDTDTQYF. DNA of the CDR3: TGTGCCAGCAGTCCATACTCAGACACAGATACGCAGTATTTT.

The table lists this clone with a count of one. The chain is built from TRBV6-6 and TRBJ1-4; D gene ambiguous. The CDR3 sequence is 13 residues long. V lost 6 bases and J lost 1, with 6 bases in between. CDR1 and CDR2 (germline): MNHNY, SVGAGI (reference sequence). CDR3: CASRGITNEKLFF. In DNA form, the CDR3 reads TGTGCCAGCAGGGGGATAACTAATGAAAAACTGTTTTTT.